The 3 T cell receptor beta chains presented below share a single source sample, sequenced in a study of T cells in women clearing cervical HPV infection. The assay was immunoSEQ multiplex PCR, and TCRdb's table has in-frame clones only and misses some. The sample holds around 30,000 clones. The sample taken for sequencing was blood buffy coat. These receptors were taken from a woman between 18 and 70 years old with a cervical HPV16 infection that either progressed to CIN3+ or cleared (not recorded which).

About this clone itself: The read ends 3 residues before the CDR3 terminus; that terminus is restored from the germline J gene. The V gene is TRBV7-9, the J gene TRBJ2-7, with 7 bases identical to TRBD2. The ends lost 1 base at V and 5 bases at J; junction bases unmatched: 5. Germline assignment: CDR1 SEHNR and CDR2 FQNEAQ (reference sequence). CDR3 length equals 14 residues. The DNA read from the CDR3 is TGTGCCAGCAGCTTAGGGACTAGTAAGGACGAG. Translation gives CASSLGTSKDE. In full, the CDR3 reads CASSLGTSKDEQYF.

In regard to this clone: The read stops 3 residues short of the end of the CDR3; the missing end is completed from the germline J gene. V and J are TRBV9 and TRBJ1-5; 10 nucleotides match TRBD1. V shed 2 bases and J 6 bases; nucleotides not matched to a gene: 5. The CDR3 consists of 15 residues. Germline V gene lookup returns CDR1 SGDLS and CDR2 YYNGEE. Partial CDR3 DNA: TGTGCCAGCAGCGTTGGGACAGGGGTCGGTCAGCCC. Protein sequence: CASSVGTGVGQP. The whole CDR3 is CASSVGTGVGQPQHF.

With respect to this clone: The observed sequence ends 3 residues before the CDR3 terminus, with the missing tail filled in from the germline J gene. The V gene is TRBV13, the J gene TRBJ1-1; 7 nucleotides agree with TRBD1. Trimming at V came to 6 bases and at J to 5 bases, leaving 9 bases not matched to a gene. From germline, CDR1 is PRHDT and CDR2 FYEKMQ (reference sequence). The CDR3 totals 14 residues. The sequenced part of the CDR3 DNA is TGTGCCAGCAGAAGAACAGGGGTAAGGACTGAA. Amino acids: CASRRTGVRTE. The CDR3, in full, reads CASRRTGVRTEAFF.